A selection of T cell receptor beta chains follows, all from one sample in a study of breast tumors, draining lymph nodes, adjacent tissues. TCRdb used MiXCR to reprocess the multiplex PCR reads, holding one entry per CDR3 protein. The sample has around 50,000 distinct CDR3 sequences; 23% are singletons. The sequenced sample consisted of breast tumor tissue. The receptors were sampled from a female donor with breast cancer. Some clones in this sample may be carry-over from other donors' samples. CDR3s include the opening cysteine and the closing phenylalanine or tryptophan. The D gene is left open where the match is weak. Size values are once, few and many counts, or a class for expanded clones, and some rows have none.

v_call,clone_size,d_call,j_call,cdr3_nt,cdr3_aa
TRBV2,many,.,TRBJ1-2,TGTGCCAGCAAGCGTACCTATGGCTACACCTTC,CASKRTYGYTF
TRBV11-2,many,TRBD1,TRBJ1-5,TGTGCCAGCAGCCAAGGACAGGGGGGAGGCAATCAGCCCCAGCATTTT,CASSQGQGGGNQPQHF
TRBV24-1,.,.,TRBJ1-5,TGTGCCACCAGTGATTTTGGGGGGAACGGCAGGGATCAGCCCCAGCATTTT,CATSDFGGNGRDQPQHF
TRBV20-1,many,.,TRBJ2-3,TGCAGTGCTATTTTACGCACAGATACGCAGTATTTT,CSAILRTDTQYF
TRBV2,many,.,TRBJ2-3,TGTGCCAGCAGTGAAACTAATACCCTTACGGGTACGCAGTATTTT,CASSETNTLTGTQYF
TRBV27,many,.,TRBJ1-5,TGTGCCAGCAGCAGTTTCCGCAATCAGCCCCAGCATTTT,CASSSFRNQPQHF
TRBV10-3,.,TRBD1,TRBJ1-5,TGTGCCATCAGTGCCGGGACAGGGATAAATCAGCCCCAGCATTTT,CAISAGTGINQPQHF
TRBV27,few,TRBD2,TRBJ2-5,TGTGCCAGCAGACCCGGGACTATGGGGGAGACCCAGTACTTC,CASRPGTMGETQYF
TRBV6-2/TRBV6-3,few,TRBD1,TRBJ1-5,TGTGCCGGTGGGACAGGGGGGAGGCCCCAGCATTTT,CAGGTGGRPQHF
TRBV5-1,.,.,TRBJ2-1,TGCGCCAGCAGCTTGGCCAGCTCCTACAATGAGCAGTTCTTC,CASSLASSYNEQFF
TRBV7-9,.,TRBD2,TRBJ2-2,TGTGCCAGCACCATCACCAACGCGCCTAGCGGAGTCTCAAACACCGGGGAGCTGTTTTTT,CASTITNAPSGVSNTGELFF
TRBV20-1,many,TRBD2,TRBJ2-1,TGCAGTGCAACGGCGGCGTTGGCGGGAGGGGTCAATGAGCAGTTCTTC,CSATAALAGGVNEQFF
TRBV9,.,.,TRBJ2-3,TGTGCCAGCAGCGCATCCACTATAGCGGAGATCACAGATACGCAGTATTTT,CASSASTIAEITDTQYF